This T cell receptor (beta chain) was profiled in a study of CXCR3-negative and CXCR3-positive naive CD8 T cells. As concerns this clonotype: Antigen unknown.

UMI labels and 5' RACE were used to prepare the TRB cDNA libraries. TCRdb re-called the 5' RACE reads, yielding one record per CDR3 amino acid sequence without DNA. Here the sample table reports about 130,000 distinct CDR3 sequences. Whole-study results and caveats: More hydrophobic TRB CDR3s occurred in CXCR3-positive than in CXCR3-negative naive cells.

This TCR came from a human donor in good health. Some clones in this sample may be carry-over from other donors' samples. Sequencing used naive CXCR3- CD8+ T cells from blood. Subset here: CD45RO-CCR7+CD27+CD95- naive CD8+ T cells lacking CXCR3 (TNR3-).

The CDR3 is CASSLRVYYEQYF. This chain connects TRBV28 to TRBJ2-7. Per the germline V gene, CDR1 is MDHEN and CDR2 is SYDVKM. The CDR3 is 13 amino acids.